These T cell receptor beta chains were read from a single sample in a study of blood T cell repertoires in COVID-19. Sequencing used immunoSEQ multiplex PCR; TCRdb keeps in-frame clones, though not all of them. The table lists under 300,000 clones, 75% to 90% of them singletons. The sample consisted of PBMCs or T cells enriched from blood (not recorded which). These receptors were taken from a woman aged 40 to 50 who had recovered from COVID-19. Both conserved end residues are part of each CDR3. D genes are given only for firm matches. Clone size is not always given. Where it is, it says once, few, many or a class for expanded clones.

d_call | j_call | clone_size | v_call | cdr3_nt | cdr3_aa
- | TRBJ1-6 | - | TRBV5-1 | TGCGCCAGCAGCTTGGCCGGGGTTCGCTATAATTCACCCCTCCACTTT | CASSLAGVRYNSPLHF
- | TRBJ2-6 | - | TRBV20-1 | TGCAGTGCTAGTACTGTCTACTCTGGGGCCAACGTCCTGACTTTC | CSASTVYSGANVLTF
- | TRBJ2-2 | - | TRBV5-1 | TGCGCCAGCAGCCGAACGGAGGGGAAAGACACCGGGGAGCTGTTTTTT | CASSRTEGKDTGELFF
- | TRBJ1-5 | - | TRBV18 | TGTGCCAGCTCACCAGGGACAAATCGCAATCAGCCCCAGCATTTT | CASSPGTNRNQPQHF
- | TRBJ1-1 | - | TRBV12-3/TRBV12-4 | TGTGCCAGCAGTTTACAAAACACTGAAGCTTTCTTT | CASSLQNTEAFF
- | TRBJ2-1 | - | TRBV11-2 | TGTGCCAGCAGCTTTGGGGCCCACAATGAGCAGTTCTTC | CASSFGAHNEQFF
TRBD1 | TRBJ1-5 | - | TRBV19 | TGTGCCAGCCGGGACAGGGGACGGATAGGCAATCAGCCCCAGCATTTT | CASRDRGRIGNQPQHF
TRBD1 | TRBJ2-5 | once | TRBV9 | TGTGCCAGCAGCGTAGAGACAGGGGGAGGAGAGACCCAGTACTTC | CASSVETGGGETQYF
TRBD2 | TRBJ2-2 | - | TRBV7-2 | TGTGCCAGCAGCGCTGACGCGGCGGGGGGGCCTAGCGGGGAGCTGTTTTTT | CASSADAAGGPSGELFF
TRBD2 | TRBJ2-3 | - | TRBV6-2/TRBV6-3 | TGTGCCAGCAGTGGAACTAGCGGGAGTGGGTCAGATACGCAGTATTTT | CASSGTSGSGSDTQYF
TRBD2 | TRBJ2-5 | - | TRBV7-3 | TGTGCCAGCAGCTTAACTCCTAGCGGGGGGACCCAGTACTTC | CASSLTPSGGTQYF
- | TRBJ1-1 | - | TRBV7-3 | TGTGCCAGCAGCTCCGGGTCTGAAGCTTTCTTT | CASSSGSEAFF
- | TRBJ2-1 | - | TRBV29-1 | TGCAGCGTTGTCGGACTCTCTAATGAGCAGTTCTTC | CSVVGLSNEQFF